This T cell receptor (beta chain) appears in the sequencing data of a study of CD8 T cells in ankylosing spondylitis listed by TCRdb under 2017. As for the study more broadly: The study profiled T cell receptor beta repertoires in healthy donors and ankylosing spondylitis patients to find disease-linked TCR variants. Samples of peripheral blood were taken, and for ankylosing spondylitis patients, synovial fluid was collected as well. The full study cohort was made up of 25 to 30 ankylosing spondylitis patients and 95 to 130 healthy donors. Results the study describes overall, beyond this receptor: A TCR beta motif of several highly homologous amino acid variants appeared characteristic of blood from ankylosing spondylitis patients. In peripheral blood, the disease-linked clones were found at relatively low frequencies and had a CD8+ phenotype. Significant enrichment of the disease-linked clones was reported in matched synovial fluid samples from ankylosing spondylitis patients. Some of the motif variants had been reported before in the synovial fluid and blood of reactive arthritis patients, a finding that suggests common disease-initiation mechanisms.

CDR1 is given as SGHRS and CDR2 as YFSETQ, both from the germline V gene. The CDR3 numbers 12 residues from cysteine through phenylalanine. Only CDR3 DNA is held: 36 bases, read in frame from base 1. V and J are truncated by 2 bases and 4 bases respectively, leaving an intervening sequence of 6 bases. This clonotype occurred many times. Its cognate antigen has yet to be identified. Base qualities are not provided; no much larger clone lies one nucleotide away. The sample was run on an Illumina HiSeq 2500. Quantitative 5'-RACE with molecular barcodes was the method used to prepare the TCR beta libraries. Processing in the source paper ran as follows. A new computational method based on a probabilistic model of VDJ rearrangement was used to identify disease-linked TCR variants. TCRdb reanalyzed the raw reads on its own, using fastp at Q25 for trimming and MiXCR for clone calling, and kept in-frame beta chains. Records with the same CDR3 protein are collapsed into one entry carrying the most frequent genes and DNA. The V and J calls were not made by the authors but by TCRdb's processing. This sample holds some 200,000 distinct CDR3 sequences; around a quarter were observed only once. The leading ten clones occupy more than 6.5% of the sample.

This TCR derives from a male donor with ankylosing spondylitis or in good health (not recorded which). The V and J genes are TRBV5-1 and TRBJ1-1; the D gene remains uncertain. Sequencing was performed on blood, either unsorted or a sorted T cell fraction (not recorded which). The nucleotide sequence reads as follows: TGCGCCAGCAGCTTCGATATCACTGAAGCTTTCTTT. The resulting protein is CASSFDITEAFF.